The 12 T cell receptor beta chains below all came from one sample that was sequenced in a study of shared clonotypes between healthy human individuals. The naive CD8 fraction comprised CD45RO-negative cells positively selected for CCR7 and excluded terminally differentiated effector memory CD45RA+ cells. The protocol was immunoSEQ multiplex PCR, while the TCRdb copy is restricted to in-frame clones and leaves out a portion. Of under 700,000 clones listed, 85% to 95% are singletons. Material for sequencing was naive CD8+ T cells sorted from blood. The receptors come from a woman in her 30s in good health.

The rearrangement links TRBV25-1 to TRBJ2-3; 7 positions agree with TRBD1. This CDR3 region has 15 residues. Germline V gives CDR1 MGHDK, CDR2 SYGVNS. V was pared by 6 bases and J by 4 bases, with 10 bases of the junction left unmatched. CDR3 bases: TGTGCCAGCAGACCCGACAGGGAATACCCAGATACGCAGTATTTT. Translated, it gives CASRPDREYPDTQYF.

The genes are TRBV7-8 and TRBJ1-1, with a weak D call TRBD1 (6 bases). Germline CDR1 SGHVS, CDR2 FQNEAQ. The germline V and J ends were trimmed by 1 base and 2 bases, with 17 bases remaining between them. CDR3 length: 17 amino acids. This CDR3 is CASSLDRGQTKNTEAFF. The DNA of the CDR3 is TGTGCCAGCAGCTTAGATCGGGGGCAGACCAAAAACACTGAAGCTTTCTTT.

The chain is built from TRBV27 and TRBJ2-3; 7 bases match TRBD2. The CDR3 consists of 17 residues. J gave up 0 bases and V 1 base, and 7 bases lay outside the gene matches. Germline V gene data show CDR1 as MNHEY and CDR2 as SMNVEV (reference sequence). The CDR3 region is CASSLFGGRSSTDTQYF. The CDR3 region has the DNA TGTGCCAGCAGTTTATTCGGCGGGAGAAGTAGCACAGATACGCAGTATTTT.

The chain uses TRBV10-3 and TRBJ2-1, with D perhaps assigned TRBD1 or TRBD2 (6 bases each). Between the trimmed V and J ends, which lost 7 bases and 2 bases, there was a span of 9 bases. CDR1 is ENHRY and CDR2 is SYGVKD in the germline V gene. CDR3 size: 13 residues. The CDR3 sequence is CAIKGGPYNEQFF. The CDR3, as DNA: TGTGCCATCAAGGGGGGACCCTACAATGAGCAGTTCTTC.

The V gene is TRBV27, the J gene TRBJ1-1; D remains unclear. Germline V gives CDR1 MNHEY, CDR2 SMNVEV (reference sequence). V lost 10 bases, J lost 1 base, and 10 bases lay in between. The CDR3 consists of 12 residues. CDR3 nucleotide sequence: TGTGCCACCAAATGGGGGAACACTGAAGCTTTCTTT. Translated, it gives CATKWGNTEAFF.

The gene calls are TRBV2 and TRBJ1-2; D ambiguous. The V gene's germline CDR1 is SNHLY and CDR2 FYNNEI. The CDR3 has 12 residues. The ends were cut back, 6 bases at V and 7 bases at J, with 12 bases in the middle. The DNA for the CDR3 is TGTGCCAGCAGGGGTCGAATGGGTGGCTACACCTTC. Its protein product is CASRGRMGGYTF.

The V and J genes are TRBV28 and TRBJ2-7, with 9 nucleotides matching TRBD1. This CDR3 contains 13 residues. Germline lookup yields CDR1 MDHEN and CDR2 SYDVKM. V was clipped by 11 bases and J by 6 bases; unmatched bases: 11. The CDR3 loop is CAGQWTGVPEQYF. CDR3 DNA: TGTGCCGGACAGTGGACAGGGGTACCCGAGCAGTACTTC.

In this sample, this clone turned up once. A junction boundary mismatches the germline segment, possibly from a read error. The rearrangement joins TRBV15 to TRBJ2-6; D possibly matches TRBD1 or TRBD2 (7 bases each). This CDR3 has 13 amino acids. From germline, CDR1 is LNHNV and CDR2 YYDKDF (reference sequence). CDR3 DNA: TGTGCCACCAGCGGGGGGGAACAGGGGAGAAGGTCTTTC. It is translated as CATSGGEQGRRSF.

The J gene is TRBJ2-7, the V gene TRBV7-9; D uncertain. CDR3 size: 14 residues. Looked up from germline, CDR1 is SEHNR and CDR2 is FQNEAQ (reference sequence). Trimming cost V 4 bases and J 2 bases, with 12 bases left between them. The CDR3 nucleotides read TGTGCCAGCAGCTCCCCCGGGCAGACCTACGAGCAGTACTTC. It specifies CASSSPGQTYEQYF. The full variable domain, completed using reference TRBV7-9 and TRBJ2-7, is DTGVSQNPRHKITKRGQNVTFRCDPISEHNRLYWYRQTLGQGPEFLTYFQNEAQLEKSRLLSDRFSAERPKGSFSTLEIQRTEQGDSAMYLCASSSPGQTYEQYFGPGTRLTVT.

The rearrangement joins TRBV27 to TRBJ2-7, with a possible D match to TRBD1 (5 bases). V dropped 2 bases and J dropped 3 bases, with 11 bases sitting between them. The CDR3 spans 14 residues. Germline CDR1 is MNHEY and CDR2 is SMNVEV (reference sequence). CDR3 sequence reads: CASSLRGYRYEQYF. The CDR3 DNA is TGTGCCAGCAGTTTAAGGGGTTACCGCTACGAGCAGTACTTC.

About this clone itself: Within the sample, other DNA sequences also encode this same CDR3. The V call is TRBV7-9, the J call TRBJ2-7; the D is unclear. Trimming left V 5 bases short and J 7 bases short, with 9 bases between. There are 11 residues in the CDR3. Germline V gives CDR1 SEHNR, CDR2 FQNEAQ (reference sequence). Here the CDR3 reads CASSPGGEQYF. In DNA, the CDR3 is TGTGCCAGCAGCCCCGGTGGGGAGCAGTACTTC. Drawing the rest from reference TRBV7-9 and TRBJ2-7, the complete variable domain is DTGVSQNPRHKITKRGQNVTFRCDPISEHNRLYWYRQTLGQGPEFLTYFQNEAQLEKSRLLSDRFSAERPKGSFSTLEIQRTEQGDSAMYLCASSPGGEQYFGPGTRLTVT.

The V call is TRBV2, the J call TRBJ2-5; tentatively, D is TRBD1 (6 bases). The CDR3 loop spans 13 amino acids. V lost 3 bases and J lost 3, with 8 bases in between. The V gene's germline CDR1 is SNHLY and CDR2 FYNNEI. CDR3 region: CASSDWDKETQYF. As DNA, the CDR3 is TGTGCCAGCAGTGACTGGGACAAAGAGACCCAGTACTTC. The whole variable domain, filled in from reference TRBV2 and TRBJ2-5, reads EPEVTQTPSHQVTQMGQEVILRCVPISNHLYFYWYRQILGQKVEFLVSFYNNEISEKSEIFDDQFSVERPDGSNFTLKIRSTKLEDSAMYFCASSDWDKETQYFGPGTRLLVL.